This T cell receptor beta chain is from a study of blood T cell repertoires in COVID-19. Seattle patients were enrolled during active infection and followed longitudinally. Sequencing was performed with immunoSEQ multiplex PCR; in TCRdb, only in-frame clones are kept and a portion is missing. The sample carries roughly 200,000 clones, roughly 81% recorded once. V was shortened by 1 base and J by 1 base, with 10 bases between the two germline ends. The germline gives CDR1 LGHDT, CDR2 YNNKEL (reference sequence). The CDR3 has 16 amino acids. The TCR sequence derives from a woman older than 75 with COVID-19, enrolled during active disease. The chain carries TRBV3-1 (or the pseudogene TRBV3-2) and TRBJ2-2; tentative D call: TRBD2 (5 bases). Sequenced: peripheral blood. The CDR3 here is CASSQVLGRNTGELFF. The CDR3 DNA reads TGTGCCAGCAGCCAAGTGTTGGGGAGGAACACCGGGGAGCTGTTTTTT.